The present T cell receptor (beta chain) was sequenced within a study of siplizumab effects on memory and regulatory T cells. The CDR3 has 14 amino acids. V lost 7 bases, J lost 8 bases, and 5 bases stayed unmatched. CDR1 and CDR2 (germline): SGHDN, FVKESK. Regarding the study as a whole: Apparently key alloresponse contributors, naive T cells also seemed more diverse than memory cells. Unstimulated subsets captured only a minor fraction of alloreactive clones.

The assay looked at about 10^5 TCR templates in each sample. Profiled with immunoSEQ multiplex PCR; TCRdb holds only in-frame clones, not every one. The sample carries around 45,000 clones, less than 90% recorded once. Points on this clone: What it binds is not known.

The sample was naive CD8+ T cells sorted from blood. This TCR was recovered from a human donor in good health. The V call is TRBV14, the J call TRBJ2-1; 13 positions agree with TRBD2. CDR3 sequence: CASTGLAGRDEQFF. Here the CDR3 DNA reads TGTGCCAGCACGGGACTAGCGGGAAGGGATGAGCAGTTCTTC.